The present T cell receptor (beta chain) was sequenced within a study of shared clonotypes between healthy human individuals. Study-wide results and limits: It was the non-shared clonotypes that had lower generation probabilities than clonotypes shared by all four donors.

Libraries were prepared by immunoSEQ multiplex PCR; TCRdb keeps only in-frame clonotypes and omits some of them. The sample contains about a million clones, roughly 80% of which appear only once. Healthy HIV-negative adults without recent acute infections or vaccinations served as donors. As regards this clone: What it binds is unknown.

The CDR3 length is 14 residues. Between the trimmed V and J ends, which lost 6 bases and 1 base, there was a span of 10 bases. Germline lookup yields CDR1 SGHRS and CDR2 YFSETQ. The origin of this receptor is a man aged 18 to 35 in good health. Some clones in this sample may be carry-over from other donors' samples. The specimen sequenced was memory CD4+ T cells from PBMCs. The sample's subset: CD45RA-negative fraction. The chain is built from TRBV5-1 and TRBJ2-2; D remains ambiguous. CDR3 in amino acids: CASTYLQNTGELFF. CDR3 sequence (DNA): TGCGCCAGCACCTATTTACAGAACACCGGGGAGCTGTTTTTT. Based on the CDR3 plus reference TRBV5-1 and TRBJ2-2, the full variable domain is KAGVTQTPRYLIKTRGQQVTLSCSPISGHRSVSWYQQTPGQGLQFLFEYFSETQRNKGNFPGRFSGRQFSNSRSEMNVSTLELGDSALYLCASTYLQNTGELFFGEGSRLTVL.